This TCR beta chain emerged from a study of blood T cell repertoires in COVID-19. V lost 5 bases to trimming and J lost 2 bases, with 9 bases between them. CDR1 is SEHNR and CDR2 is FQNEAQ in the germline V gene (reference sequence). The CDR3 is made up of 13 amino acids. Produced via immunoSEQ multiplex PCR; TCRdb's table is partial and in-frame only. The data show approximately 180,000 clones, roughly nine tenths seen once. The TCR originated in a human donor with acute COVID-19. The donor label of this sample is uncertain. The V gene is TRBV7-9, the J gene TRBJ1-1; no firm D call. Sequenced input: PBMCs or T cells enriched from blood (not recorded which). CDR3 sequence (DNA): TGTGCCAGCAGCCCGAGTCCAAACACTGAAGCTTTCTTT. Translating gives CASSPSPNTEAFF.